This TCR beta chain was documented in a study of identical twins. This clonotype was detected many times. As yet, its antigen is unknown. Study-wide findings and caveats: Without tracking the same donors, conclusions rested on cross-sectional statistical analysis. Potential partial confounding of zero-insertion analyses by invariant MAIT and iNKT cells was noted. Within cord blood, abundant beta clonotypes carried fewer insertions, but memory repertoires showed no such trend.

TCRdb re-called the 5' RACE reads with MiXCR, one entry per CDR3 protein. The sample yields approximately 300,000 distinct CDR3 sequences, around 9.7% seen once. Trimming shortened V by 5 bases and J by 7 bases, and 15 bases separated the two germline ends. CDR3 length: 14 amino acids. Germline values: CDR1 MNHEY, CDR2 SMNVEV (reference sequence). The sample was also linked to a second study, of yellow fever vaccine responses in identical twins.

This clonotype was obtained from a woman aged 18-35 years in good health. The chain links TRBV27 to TRBJ2-1; perhaps TRBD2 as D (6 bases). Sequences were obtained from CD8+ T cells sorted from blood. CDR3 bases: TGTGCCAGCAGTCAGACGGGACTCCGAAATGAGCAGTTCTTC. Protein product: CASSQTGLRNEQFF.